This is a list of T cell receptor beta chains from one sample in a study of immune evolution from preneoplasia to lung adenocarcinoma. Data came from immunoSEQ multiplex PCR; TCRdb stores just in-frame clones and leaves some out. Among several thousand clones listed, around 85% were seen once. The sample taken for sequencing was FFPE invasive lung adenocarcinoma tissue. The receptors were sampled from a person between 50 and 69 years old with lung adenocarcinoma. The CDR3 runs from the conserved cysteine through the conserved F or W. D genes are given only for firm matches. The size of a clone is reported for some rows only, either as once, few or many, or as a class for expanded clones.

j_call clone_size d_call v_call cdr3_aa cdr3_nt
TRBJ2-2 NA NA TRBV9 CASSVWGGELFF TGTGCCAGCAGCGTTTGGGGCGGGGAGCTGTTTTTT
TRBJ2-1 NA TRBD1 TRBV29-1 CSVEVRDRGPGKQFF TGCAGCGTTGAAGTCCGGGACAGGGGTCCGGGTAAGCAGTTCTTC
TRBJ2-3 NA NA TRBV6-4 CASSEASADTQYF TGTGCCAGCAGTGAAGCATCCGCAGATACGCAGTATTTT
TRBJ2-3 NA TRBD2 TRBV4-1 CASSRGGSGSGDTQYF TGCGCCAGCAGCCGAGGAGGGAGCGGGAGTGGAGATACGCAGTATTTT
TRBJ1-5 NA NA TRBV28 CASSWSGDSQPQHF TGTGCCAGCAGTTGGAGTGGTGACAGTCAGCCCCAGCATTTT
TRBJ2-2 NA NA TRBV6-4 CASRGKGPSAWATGELFF TGTGCCAGCAGGGGGAAAGGACCTAGCGCGTGGGCCACCGGGGAGCTGTTTTTT
TRBJ2-5 once TRBD2 TRBV29-1 CSVATSGSETQYF TGCAGCGTTGCGACTAGCGGGAGTGAGACCCAGTACTTC
TRBJ1-3 few NA TRBV5-1 CASRTDNSGNTIYF TGCGCCAGCCGGACGGATAACTCTGGAAACACCATATATTTT
TRBJ2-5 NA TRBD2 TRBV5-1 CASSPRGLAGASGETQYF TGCGCCAGCAGCCCCCGGGGACTAGCGGGAGCCTCGGGGGAGACCCAGTACTTC
TRBJ1-1 NA NA TRBV6-6 CASSYGGEGGTEAFF TGTGCCAGCAGTTACGGGGGGGAGGGGGGAACTGAAGCTTTCTTT
TRBJ2-1 NA NA TRBV28 CASSLWGGGGQGGGNEQFF TGTGCCAGCAGTTTATGGGGAGGTGGAGGACAGGGAGGGGGCAATGAGCAGTTCTTC
TRBJ2-7 NA TRBD1 TRBV6-6 CASIGQGKDYEQYF TGTGCCAGCATCGGACAGGGGAAAGACTACGAGCAGTACTTC
TRBJ1-5 NA NA TRBV28 CASSLWGTNSNQPQHF TGTGCCAGCAGTTTATGGGGGACAAATAGCAATCAGCCCCAGCATTTT
TRBJ1-1 NA NA TRBV28 CASSVGGLYAAAFF TGTGCCAGCAGCGTCGGGGGACTCTACGCCGCAGCTTTCTTT
TRBJ1-2 NA TRBD1 TRBV28 CASGTEGSYTF TGTGCCAGCGGGACAGAAGGTAGCTACACCTTC
TRBJ1-3 NA NA TRBV5-4 CASSLGGEISGNTIYF TGTGCCAGCAGCTTGGGTGGAGAGATCTCTGGAAACACCATATATTTT
TRBJ1-4 NA TRBD1 TRBV4-1 CASSQLGHRGPNEKLFF TGCGCCAGCAGCCAACTGGGTCACAGGGGACCTAATGAAAAACTGTTTTTT
TRBJ1-1 NA NA TRBV5-4 CASSLSLNTEAFF TGTGCCAGCAGCTTATCCCTGAACACTGAAGCTTTCTTT
TRBJ1-1 NA NA TRBV10-3 CAVRTGGDTEAFF TGTGCCGTCCGAACCGGGGGGGACACTGAAGCTTTCTTT
TRBJ1-3 NA NA TRBV4-1 CASSQEERSGNTIYF TGCGCCAGCAGCCAGGAAGAGAGGTCTGGAAACACCATATATTTT
TRBJ2-7 NA NA TRBV27 CASKPRAGDKYEQYF TGTGCCAGCAAACCCCGAGCAGGCGATAAGTACGAGCAGTACTTC
TRBJ2-5 NA NA TRBV6-1 CASSGLTQYF TGTGCCAGCAGTGGCTTGACCCAGTACTTC
TRBJ1-5 NA NA TRBV19 CASSDTGQYVNQPQHF TGTGCCAGTAGTGACACTGGACAGTACGTTAATCAGCCCCAGCATTTT
TRBJ1-1 NA NA TRBV27 CASSLNGLNTEAFF TGTGCCAGCAGTTTGAACGGACTGAACACTGAAGCTTTCTTT
TRBJ2-3 NA NA TRBV7-9 CASSQSGSTDTQYF TGTGCCAGCAGCCAGAGCGGGAGCACAGATACGCAGTATTTT
TRBJ2-3 NA NA TRBV7-3 CASSPSSSVSTDTQYF TGTGCCAGCAGCCCCTCGTCTAGCGTCAGCACAGATACGCAGTATTTT
TRBJ2-7 NA NA TRBV7-9 CASSFSGYEQYF TGTGCCAGCAGCTTCTCGGGTTACGAGCAGTACTTC
TRBJ2-1 NA TRBD1 TRBV18 CASSADRGGPFSYNEQFF TGTGCCAGCTCCGCGGACAGGGGGGGACCCTTCTCCTACAATGAGCAGTTCTTC
TRBJ2-7 NA NA TRBV15 CATSTGLNYEQYF TGTGCCACCAGCACGGGGTTGAATTACGAGCAGTACTTC
TRBJ2-1 NA TRBD2 TRBV5-1 CATNPGTSGRTYNEQFF TGCGCCACCAACCCCGGGACTAGCGGGAGGACATACAATGAGCAGTTCTTC
TRBJ1-1 NA NA TRBV5-1 CASSLGLYRISNTEAFF TGCGCCAGCAGCTTGGGACTTTATCGCATCTCGAACACTGAAGCTTTCTTT
TRBJ1-5 NA NA TRBV1 CTSTGTGLGQPQHF TGCACCAGTACCGGGACAGGGTTGGGACAGCCCCAGCATTTT
TRBJ2-7 once TRBD2 TRBV30 CAWRDSGTSGSLTYEQYF TGTGCCTGGAGAGACTCCGGGACTAGCGGGAGCCTGACCTACGAGCAGTACTTC
TRBJ2-2 NA NA TRBV9 CASSGTNTGELFF TGTGCCAGCAGCGGGACGAACACCGGGGAGCTGTTTTTT
TRBJ2-3 once NA TRBV28 CASSLNPLEYTDTQYF TGTGCCAGCAGTTTAAACCCTCTAGAGTACACAGATACGCAGTATTTT
TRBJ2-4 NA TRBD2 TRBV9 CASSEDPYGTSGSRIAKNIQYF TGTGCCAGCAGCGAGGATCCGTATGGGACTAGCGGGAGCCGAATAGCCAAAAACATTCAGTACTTC
TRBJ2-7 NA NA TRBV7-9 CASRKSGAPYEQYF TGTGCCAGCAGAAAGAGCGGAGCCCCCTACGAGCAGTACTTC
TRBJ1-2 NA NA TRBV7-9 CASSLVAGTYGYTF TGTGCCAGCAGCTTAGTGGCAGGGACCTATGGCTACACCTTC
TRBJ2-5 NA NA TRBV19 CASSIRGRAIEETQYF TGTGCCAGTAGTATAAGAGGCAGGGCTATAGAGGAGACCCAGTACTTC
TRBJ1-5 NA NA TRBV30 CAWRATGNQPQHF TGTGCCTGGAGAGCCACAGGCAATCAGCCCCAGCATTTT
TRBJ1-2 few TRBD1 TRBV2 CASSRQGLDGYTF TGTGCCAGCAGTAGACAGGGATTAGACGGCTACACCTTC
TRBJ2-7 NA TRBD1 TRBV6-9 CASSYLRGPDTYEQYF TGTGCCAGCAGTTACCTCAGGGGGCCCGACACCTACGAGCAGTACTTC
TRBJ2-7 NA TRBD2 TRBV5-6 CASRRLAGTSYEQYF TGTGCCAGCAGAAGACTAGCAGGCACTTCCTACGAGCAGTACTTC
TRBJ2-5 NA TRBD1 TRBV7-7 CASSSGTGWQTQYF TGTGCTAGCAGCTCCGGGACAGGGTGGCAGACCCAGTACTTC
TRBJ2-5 NA TRBD1 TRBV28 CASRHSGTAKGETQYF TGTGCCAGCAGACACTCCGGGACAGCAAAAGGGGAGACCCAGTACTTC
TRBJ2-5 NA TRBD2 TRBV5-4 CASSSQSGGETQYF TGTGCCAGCAGCTCCCAAAGCGGGGGAGAGACCCAGTACTTC
TRBJ2-7 NA NA TRBV28 CASTRESSYEQYF TGTGCCAGCACGCGTGAGAGCTCCTACGAGCAGTACTTC
TRBJ2-2 NA TRBD1 TRBV27 CASSIIQGAFGELFF TGTGCCAGCAGTATCATCCAGGGGGCGTTCGGGGAGCTGTTTTTT